The 27 T cell receptor beta chains presented below share a single source sample, sequenced in a study of T cells after yellow fever vaccination. TCRdb reprocessed the 5' RACE reads via MiXCR and lists one record per CDR3 protein. The table shows roughly 500,000 distinct CDR3 sequences, with 15% to 20% occurring only once. Sequencing was performed on PBMCs, taken 15 days after the yellow fever booster vaccination. The receptors shown here come from a man aged 25 to 40 who received the YFV17D yellow fever vaccine.

In its sample, this clonotype was seen a few times. This sequence joins TRBV5-1 and TRBJ1-3; TRBD1 aligns across 10 bases. Germline-derived CDR1 and CDR2 are SGHRS and YFSETQ. The trim removed 3 bases at V and 1 base at J, leaving 4 bases unmatched. The CDR3 sequence is 16 residues long. The DNA for the CDR3 is TGCGCCAGCAGCTCCGAGGGACAGGGGTCTGGAAACACCATATATTTT. The encoded protein is CASSSEGQGSGNTIYF.

This sequence joins TRBV20-1 and TRBJ2-7; 11 nucleotides align to TRBD1. There are 14 residues in the CDR3. Trimming cost V 2 bases and J 5 bases; bases outside gene matches: 5. CDR1 and CDR2 from the germline V gene are DFQATT and SNEGSKA (reference sequence). This CDR3 reads CSARKGQGVHEQYF. The DNA of the CDR3 is TGCAGTGCTAGAAAGGGACAGGGGGTCCACGAGCAGTACTTC.

This sequence joins TRBV13 and TRBJ2-7; TRBD2 might be the D (6 bases). The ends were cut back, 5 bases at V and 2 bases at J, with 16 bases in the middle. The CDR3 consists of 15 residues. Germline values: CDR1 PRHDT, CDR2 FYEKMQ (reference sequence). In nucleotides, the CDR3 is TGTGCCAGCAGCCCTACTTTGGACTACACCTACGAGCAGTACTTC. Translation gives CASSPTLDYTYEQYF. Full variable domain (remainder filled in from reference TRBV13 and TRBJ2-7): AAGVIQSPRHLIKEKRETATLKCYPIPRHDTVYWYQQGPGQDPQFLISFYEKMQSDKGSIPDRFSAQQFSDYHSELNMSSLELGDSALYFCASSPTLDYTYEQYFGPGTRLTVT.

The chain is built from TRBV30 and TRBJ1-3; D gene ambiguous. Germline lookup yields CDR1 GTSNPN and CDR2 SVGIG (reference sequence). Trimming shortened V by 3 bases and J by 0 bases, and 6 bases separated the two germline ends. The CDR3 runs to 13 residues. In DNA, the CDR3 is TGTGCCTGGAGCCAGGACTCTGGAAACACCATATATTTT. It codes for CAWSQDSGNTIYF.

The chain recombines TRBV4-2 with TRBJ1-1; 8 bases are a match to TRBD1. The V and J ends lost 1 base and 7 bases, in that order; junction bases with no gene match: 11. Per germline, CDR1 LGHNA and CDR2 YNFKEQ. This CDR3 spans 16 amino acids. CDR3 bases: TGTGCCAGCAGCCAAGTACATGGGACAGGAGGGATTGAAGCTTTCTTT. Amino acids: CASSQVHGTGGIEAFF.

V is TRBV7-2 and J is TRBJ2-2; no definite D call. CDR1 and CDR2 from the germline V gene are SGHTA and FQGNSA. The CDR3 contains 14 residues. V was trimmed by 0 bases and J by 6 bases, leaving 8 bases between them. The CDR3 here is CASSLAVVAGELFF. In DNA, the CDR3 is TGTGCCAGCAGCTTAGCGGTGGTGGCCGGGGAGCTGTTTTTT. Full variable domain (rest looked up from reference TRBV7-2 and TRBJ2-2): GAGVSQSPSNKVTEKGKDVELRCDPISGHTALYWYRQSLGQGLEFLIYFQGNSAPDKSGLPSDRFSAERTGGSVSTLTIQRTQQEDSAVYLCASSLAVVAGELFFGEGSRLTVL.

This clonotype turned up a few times. The chain joins TRBV20-1 to TRBJ2-7; no clear D gene. CDR1 and CDR2 (germline): DFQATT, SNEGSKA (reference sequence). V dropped 5 bases and J dropped 2 bases, with 16 bases sitting between them. CDR3 size: 14 residues. This CDR3 is CSARSLVRAYEQYF. Written as DNA, the CDR3 is TGCAGTGCTCGGAGCCTAGTGAGAGCCTACGAGCAGTACTTC.

This clonotype was found a few times. The chain has TRBV29-1 and TRBJ2-3; weak D call: TRBD2 (7 bases). Trimming left V 6 bases short and J 5 bases short, with 15 bases between. CDR3 size: 13 residues. Germline V gene lookup returns CDR1 SQVTM and CDR2 ANQGSEA. DNA of the CDR3: TGCAGCGTAGGACTAGTACAGGGAGATACGCAGTATTTT. Translating it yields CSVGLVQGDTQYF.

V and J are TRBV5-1 and TRBJ2-2; no clear D gene. Trimming left V 0 bases short and J 1 base short, with 7 bases between. Per germline, CDR1 SGHRS and CDR2 YFSETQ. The CDR3 covers 15 residues. CDR3 DNA sequence: TGCGCCAGCAGCTTGGAATATCTGAACACCGGGGAGCTGTTTTTT. Translated: CASSLEYLNTGELFF. Drawing the rest from reference TRBV5-1 and TRBJ2-2, the complete variable domain is KAGVTQTPRYLIKTRGQQVTLSCSPISGHRSVSWYQQTPGQGLQFLFEYFSETQRNKGNFPGRFSGRQFSNSRSEMNVSTLELGDSALYLCASSLEYLNTGELFFGEGSRLTVL.

V gene TRBV9 combines with J gene TRBJ1-5; TRBD1 is a possible D gene (6 bases). CDR1 SGDLS and CDR2 YYNGEE come from the germline V gene. The CDR3 sequence is 14 residues long. Trimming took off 0 bases at V and 10 bases at J, with 14 bases between the two ends. CDR3 in amino acids: CASSVEGKGDPQHF. In DNA, the CDR3 is TGTGCCAGCAGCGTAGAGGGAAAGGGGGACCCCCAGCATTTT.

The chain has TRBV20-1 and TRBJ1-6; D may be TRBD1 (5 bases). The germline CDR1 and CDR2 sequences are DFQATT and SNEGSKA (reference sequence). V lost 3 bases, J lost 10 bases, and 22 bases lay in between. This CDR3 has 16 amino acids. The CDR3 loop reads CSARLKGTAVGSPLHF. Written as DNA, the CDR3 is TGCAGTGCTAGGCTAAAAGGGACGGCTGTAGGGTCACCCCTCCACTTT.

This clonotype was seen a handful of times. This sequence joins TRBV7-2 and TRBJ2-7; 9 bases fit TRBD2. This CDR3 has 13 residues. The germline gives CDR1 SGHTA, CDR2 FQGNSA. The V and J ends lost 6 bases and 3 bases, in that order; junction bases with no gene match: 3. The DNA for the CDR3 is TGTGCCAGCAGGTCTAGCGGGATCTACGAGCAGTACTTC. Its protein is CASRSSGIYEQYF. Looking up the rest from reference TRBV7-2 and TRBJ2-7 gives the full variable domain: GAGVSQSPSNKVTEKGKDVELRCDPISGHTALYWYRQSLGQGLEFLIYFQGNSAPDKSGLPSDRFSAERTGGSVSTLTIQRTQQEDSAVYLCASRSSGIYEQYFGPGTRLTVT.

This clonotype was detected a few times. The rearrangement joins TRBV5-6 to TRBJ1-5; 7 bases agree with TRBD1. With 4 bases clipped from V and 9 bases from J, the junction kept 16 bases outside the gene matches. CDR3 length: 16 amino acids. CDR1 SGHDT and CDR2 YYEEEE come from the germline V gene. Written as DNA, the CDR3 is TGTGCCAGCAGCGTTCACTTCACAGGGGTCGATTCGCCCCAGCATTTT. Translated: CASSVHFTGVDSPQHF.

V gene TRBV5-4 combines with J gene TRBJ2-7; a possible D gene is TRBD2 (5 bases). Germline V lookup: CDR1 SGHNT, CDR2 YYREEE (reference sequence). This CDR3 is built from 15 residues. Trimming removed 6 bases from V and 2 bases from J, with 18 bases in between. The CDR3 DNA is TGTGCCAGCACCGTAGGACTCTCGGCCACCTACGAGCAGTACTTC. Translation gives CASTVGLSATYEQYF.

The CDR3 nucleotides are TGTGCCAGCAGCTTTACAGGGTACACCGGGGAGCTGTTTTTT. Encoded protein: CASSFTGYTGELFF. The chain carries TRBV5-5 and TRBJ2-2; weak D call: TRBD1 (6 bases). V lost 2 bases and J lost 3, with 8 bases in between. The V gene's germline CDR1 is SGHKS and CDR2 YYEKEE (reference sequence). The length of the CDR3 is 14 residues. The whole variable domain, filled in from reference TRBV5-5 and TRBJ2-2, reads DAGVTQSPTHLIKTRGQQVTLRCSPISGHKSVSWYQQVLGQGPQFIFQYYEKEERGRGNFPDRFSARQFPNYSSELNVNALLLGDSALYLCASSFTGYTGELFFGEGSRLTVL.

This clonotype was observed a few times. This sequence joins TRBV18 and TRBJ2-4, with 7 bases matching TRBD2. The CDR3 consists of 17 residues. V trimming: 1 base; J trimming: 2 bases; junction bases outside the gene matches: 8. The germline V gene encodes CDR1 KGHSH and CDR2 LQKENI. CDR3 in DNA: TGTGCCAGCTCACCACTAGCCCCAGCGGGAACCAAAAACATTCAGTACTTC. The encoded protein is CASSPLAPAGTKNIQYF. Looking up the rest from reference TRBV18 and TRBJ2-4 gives the full variable domain: NAGVMQNPRHLVRRRGQEARLRCSPMKGHSHVYWYRQLPEEGLKFMVYLQKENIIDESGMPKERFSAEFPKEGPSILRIQQVVRGDSAAYFCASSPLAPAGTKNIQYFGAGTRLSVL.

The chain employs TRBV20-1 and TRBJ2-5, with 9 bases aligning to TRBD2. The CDR3 has 15 residues. J gave up 4 bases and V 5 bases, and 11 bases lay outside the gene matches. Germline V gene lookup returns CDR1 DFQATT and CDR2 SNEGSKA (reference sequence). The DNA of the CDR3 is TGCAGTGCTGCCCCTCGAGAGCGGGAGGCAGAGACCCAGTACTTC. This codes for CSAAPREREAETQYF.

This clonotype was seen only a few times. The V call is TRBV7-3, the J call TRBJ2-2; no reliable D call. V lost 5 bases and J lost 4, with 14 bases in between. This CDR3 contains 15 residues. Germline V gene lookup returns CDR1 SGHTA and CDR2 FQGTGA. The CDR3 loop is CASSPVAGRTGELFF. DNA for the CDR3: TGTGCCAGCAGCCCGGTGGCAGGCCGCACCGGGGAGCTGTTTTTT.

Here the CDR3 DNA reads TGTGCCAGCAGGAAACAGGGGGTGTACACTGAAGCTTTCTTT. Protein sequence: CASRKQGVYTEAFF. The chain has TRBV7-2 and TRBJ1-1; 8 bases are shared with TRBD1. The CDR3 covers 14 residues. Losses at the gene ends were 6 bases for V and 3 bases for J; bases not matched to a gene: 6. The germline V gene encodes CDR1 SGHTA and CDR2 FQGNSA.

The chain employs TRBV10-3 and TRBJ2-7, with 10 bases fitting TRBD2. The CDR3 spans 15 residues. Germline CDR1 reads ENHRY; CDR2 reads SYGVKD. V shed 6 bases, J shed 1 base, and the junction held 6 bases outside the gene matches. The CDR3 DNA reads TGTGCCATCAGGGCCACTAGCGGGGTATCCTACGAGCAGTACTTC. Its translation is CAIRATSGVSYEQYF.

This clonotype was picked up many times. CDR3 in DNA: TGTGCCAGCTGGGTGGGATCTTATCGGAATGAGCAGTTCTTC. It encodes CASWVGSYRNEQFF. V usage is TRBV27 and J usage is TRBJ2-1; no clear D gene. The V gene lost 8 bases and the J gene lost 7 bases, with 18 bases spanning the gap. This CDR3 is built from 14 residues. Looked up from germline, CDR1 is MNHEY and CDR2 is SMNVEV (reference sequence).

V is TRBV10-1 and J is TRBJ2-3; D is possibly TRBD1 or TRBD2 (5 bases each). CDR1 WNHNN and CDR2 SYGVQD come from the germline V gene (reference sequence). The CDR3 has 16 residues. The V and J ends lost 6 bases and 6 bases respectively, with 22 bases between them. DNA of the CDR3: TGCGCCAGCAGAGATACCGGGACCATGGGGCGGGATACGCAGTATTTT. It yields the protein CASRDTGTMGRDTQYF.

The gene calls are TRBV4-2 and TRBJ2-7; the match to TRBD2 covers 10 bases. V lost 0 bases to trimming and J lost 4 bases; unmatched junction nucleotides: 12. The CDR3 runs 18 residues. Germline CDR1 LGHNA, CDR2 YNFKEQ. The CDR3 DNA follows: TGTGCCAGCAGCCAAGAACGTCTAGCGGGAGTGCTCGTATACGAGCAGTACTTC. This gives the protein CASSQERLAGVLVYEQYF.

The chain employs TRBV7-2 and TRBJ2-5; 10 bases are a match to TRBD2. Germline CDR1 reads SGHTA; CDR2 reads FQGNSA. J was trimmed by 0 bases and V by 11 bases; bases with no gene match: 9. CDR3 length: 15 amino acids. The CDR3 coding sequence is TGTGCCGCAGCGGGAGGGGGGAACCACCAAGAGACCCAGTACTTC. Protein: CAAAGGGNHQETQYF.

This rearrangement joins TRBV15 to TRBJ2-2; D may correspond to TRBD1 or TRBD2 (5 bases each). The CDR3 spans 17 residues. The V gene lost 0 bases and the J gene lost 5 bases, with 16 bases spanning the gap. Per germline, CDR1 LNHNV and CDR2 YYDKDF (reference sequence). CDR3 nucleotides: TGTGCCACCAGCAGAGATGGCGGTTGGGGGTTGACCGGGGAGCTGTTTTTT. As protein: CATSRDGGWGLTGELFF.

Only a few counts were recorded for this clonotype. J is TRBJ2-1 and V is TRBV12-3 or TRBV12-4, with a tentative D call TRBD1 (6 bases). The V end lost 8 bases, the J end lost 4 bases, and 27 bases lay between the germline ends. This CDR3 contains 18 residues. This CDR3 reads CASRQYNLQGAPYNEQFF. The CDR3, as DNA: TGTGCCAGCCGCCAATACAACCTACAGGGAGCCCCTTACAATGAGCAGTTCTTC.

This clonotype showed up just a few times. The V and J genes are TRBV3-1 and TRBJ2-3; possible D gene TRBD1, 5 bases. This CDR3 region has 15 residues. Germline CDR1 and CDR2: LGHDT and YNNKEL (reference sequence). Trimming shortened V by 3 bases and J by 4 bases, and 14 bases separated the two germline ends. CDR3 in DNA: TGTGCCAGCAGCCAGCATAGGGGTCTCGCAGATACGCAGTATTTT. It is translated as CASSQHRGLADTQYF.